This is a list of T cell receptor beta chains from one sample in a study of cytomegalovirus exposure and HLA in healthy donors. Using immunoSEQ multiplex PCR, the repertoire was profiled, and TCRdb retains in-frame clones only, with some absent. The table has fewer than 200,000 clones, around 77% seen once; the top ten hold 2% to 2.5%. The sequencing input was PBMCs. The receptor set was obtained from a man in his 60s in good health and CMV-seronegative. CDR3s include the opening cysteine and the closing phenylalanine or tryptophan. D genes are given only for firm matches. Part of the rows lack a size; the others show once, few, many or a class for expanded clones.

CDR3 DNA: TGTGCCAGCAGCTTTGCAGAGAACACTGAAGCTTTCTTT; CDR3 protein: CASSFAENTEAFF; J gene: TRBJ1-1; V gene: TRBV7-2; clone size: once; D gene: .
CDR3 DNA: TGTGCCAGTAGTATAATAACAGGTGGGCCAGAGACCCAGTACTTC; CDR3 protein: CASSIITGGPETQYF; J gene: TRBJ2-5; V gene: TRBV19; clone size: once; D gene: .
CDR3 DNA: TGTGCCACCAGCAAGGACAGAAGTCAAGAGACCCAGTACTTC; CDR3 protein: CATSKDRSQETQYF; J gene: TRBJ2-5; V gene: TRBV15; clone size: .; D gene: .
CDR3 DNA: TGTGCCAGCACCGACCCCATGGGGACAGGGACCTACGAGCAGTACTTC; CDR3 protein: CASTDPMGTGTYEQYF; J gene: TRBJ2-7; V gene: TRBV28; clone size: .; D gene: TRBD1
CDR3 DNA: TGCGCCAGCAGGGTAGCGGGAGAGTCCTACAATGAGCAGTTCTTC; CDR3 protein: CASRVAGESYNEQFF; J gene: TRBJ2-1; V gene: TRBV10-2; clone size: .; D gene: TRBD2
CDR3 DNA: TGTGCCAGCAGTGACCTGACCCGAGCGGGGGGGCGGCCCTACGAGCAGTACTTC; CDR3 protein: CASSDLTRAGGRPYEQYF; J gene: TRBJ2-7; V gene: TRBV6-4; clone size: .; D gene: TRBD2
CDR3 DNA: TGCGCCAGCAGCCAAGAGAGGGAACTCCGGAGCAATCAGCCCCAGCATTTT; CDR3 protein: CASSQERELRSNQPQHF; J gene: TRBJ1-5; V gene: TRBV4-1; clone size: .; D gene: .
CDR3 DNA: TGTGCCAGCAGTTACTCACCTGGGACAGATTCCTACGAGCAGTACTTC; CDR3 protein: CASSYSPGTDSYEQYF; J gene: TRBJ2-7; V gene: TRBV6-5; clone size: .; D gene: TRBD1
CDR3 DNA: TGTGCCAGCAGCTTTAGGAGGGACTCCCCACTTGGCACCATATATTTT; CDR3 protein: CASSFRRDSPLGTIYF; J gene: TRBJ1-3; V gene: TRBV11-2; clone size: .; D gene: .
CDR3 DNA: TGTGCCAGCAGCCTGAACCAGGCGTCCTCTGGAAACACCATATATTTT; CDR3 protein: CASSLNQASSGNTIYF; J gene: TRBJ1-3; V gene: TRBV2; clone size: .; D gene: .
CDR3 DNA: TGTGCCAGCGTGGGGGGGGCAGCAATGTACGGCTACACCTTC; CDR3 protein: CASVGGAAMYGYTF; J gene: TRBJ1-2; V gene: TRBV2; clone size: .; D gene: .
CDR3 DNA: TGTGCCAGCAGTGGGGCTCGAATCGAGCCCCAGCATTTT; CDR3 protein: CASSGARIEPQHF; J gene: TRBJ1-5; V gene: TRBV6-1; clone size: .; D gene: .
CDR3 DNA: TGTGCCAGCAGTGAGGTCGGGAGCGGTTATGGCTACCCCTTC; CDR3 protein: CASSEVGSGYGYPF; J gene: TRBJ1-2; V gene: TRBV6-4; clone size: .; D gene: .
CDR3 DNA: TGTGCCAGCAGCCAAACGGGACAGGGGCGCAACGAGCAGTACTTC; CDR3 protein: CASSQTGQGRNEQYF; J gene: TRBJ2-7; V gene: TRBV2; clone size: .; D gene: TRBD1
CDR3 DNA: TGTGCCAGCAGCGTAGGCGGCTCCCCCACAGATACGCAGTATTTT; CDR3 protein: CASSVGGSPTDTQYF; J gene: TRBJ2-3; V gene: TRBV9; clone size: .; D gene: .
CDR3 DNA: TGTGCCAGCAGCTCCCGACAGGGGACTGAAGCTTTCTTT; CDR3 protein: CASSSRQGTEAFF; J gene: TRBJ1-1; V gene: TRBV27; clone size: .; D gene: TRBD1
CDR3 DNA: TGTGCCAGCAGCTTGGTTCGGGCTAGCGGGCACAATGAGCAGTTCTTC; CDR3 protein: CASSLVRASGHNEQFF; J gene: TRBJ2-1; V gene: TRBV5-6; clone size: once; D gene: TRBD2
CDR3 DNA: TGTGCCTGGAGTGTAGGAAGGACAGACTTCTATAATTCACCCCTCAACTTT; CDR3 protein: CAWSVGRTDFYNSPLNF; J gene: TRBJ1-6; V gene: TRBV30; clone size: few; D gene: .
CDR3 DNA: TGCGCCAGCAGCGCTGAAGGTTGGAGTGAGCAGTTCTTC; CDR3 protein: CASSAEGWSEQFF; J gene: TRBJ2-1; V gene: TRBV5-1; clone size: .; D gene: .
CDR3 DNA: TGTGCCAGCAGCACCCGGGACAGGGGAACCGAGCAGTACTTC; CDR3 protein: CASSTRDRGTEQYF; J gene: TRBJ2-7; V gene: TRBV7-2; clone size: few; D gene: TRBD1
CDR3 DNA: TGTGCCAGCAGCCTTACAACAGGGAACACCGGGGAGCTGTTTTTT; CDR3 protein: CASSLTTGNTGELFF; J gene: TRBJ2-2; V gene: TRBV27; clone size: .; D gene: .
CDR3 DNA: TGTGCTAGTGGTACCGGGACACCCTACGAGCAGTACTTC; CDR3 protein: CASGTGTPYEQYF; J gene: TRBJ2-7; V gene: TRBV12-5; clone size: .; D gene: .
CDR3 DNA: TGCGCCAGCAGCTTAGAGGGAGGCGCCGAAGCTTTCTTT; CDR3 protein: CASSLEGGAEAFF; J gene: TRBJ1-1; V gene: TRBV5-1; clone size: .; D gene: .
CDR3 DNA: TGTGCCAGCAGTGAAGCGCGCAGGAATGAAAAACTGTTTTTT; CDR3 protein: CASSEARRNEKLFF; J gene: TRBJ1-4; V gene: TRBV6-1; clone size: once; D gene: .
CDR3 DNA: TGTGCCATCAGTGGCAACATGGAGCAGTACTTC; CDR3 protein: CAISGNMEQYF; J gene: TRBJ2-7; V gene: TRBV10-3; clone size: once; D gene: .
CDR3 DNA: TGTGCCAGCAGCTCGAACGGGACTACCTTAGCCAAAAACATTCAGTACTTC; CDR3 protein: CASSSNGTTLAKNIQYF; J gene: TRBJ2-4; V gene: TRBV7-9; clone size: once; D gene: TRBD2
CDR3 DNA: TGTGCCAGCGCGAGTACAGGCCGGAACACTGAAGCTTTCTTT; CDR3 protein: CASASTGRNTEAFF; J gene: TRBJ1-1; V gene: TRBV25-1; clone size: .; D gene: .
CDR3 DNA: TGCGCCAGCAGCCAAGGTAGCGGGGGGTACACAGATACGCAGTATTTT; CDR3 protein: CASSQGSGGYTDTQYF; J gene: TRBJ2-3; V gene: TRBV4-1; clone size: .; D gene: TRBD2
CDR3 DNA: TGTGCCAGCAGCGCGGCAGGGCGAACCCTCCACTTT; CDR3 protein: CASSAAGRTLHF; J gene: TRBJ1-6; V gene: TRBV5-6; clone size: few; D gene: .
CDR3 DNA: TGTGCCATCAGTGAGTCCGGGGCCTACGAGCAGTACTTC; CDR3 protein: CAISESGAYEQYF; J gene: TRBJ2-7; V gene: TRBV10-3; clone size: .; D gene: .
CDR3 DNA: TGTGCCAGCTCAAGAACAGGGCAAGAGACCCAGTACTTC; CDR3 protein: CASSRTGQETQYF; J gene: TRBJ2-5; V gene: TRBV18; clone size: .; D gene: .
CDR3 DNA: TGTGCCAGCATCTTAGACAGGGCCAATCAGCCCCAGCATTTT; CDR3 protein: CASILDRANQPQHF; J gene: TRBJ1-5; V gene: TRBV6-1; clone size: .; D gene: TRBD1
CDR3 DNA: TGTGCCAGCAGTCGTCTCGCAAGGGGCACCGGGGAGCTGTTTTTT; CDR3 protein: CASSRLARGTGELFF; J gene: TRBJ2-2; V gene: TRBV28; clone size: .; D gene: .
CDR3 DNA: TGTGCCAGCAGTGAACCTGGGGAGATAACCGGGACTTGGGGCCTGGCCAAAAACATTCAGTACTTC; CDR3 protein: CASSEPGEITGTWGLAKNIQYF; J gene: TRBJ2-4; V gene: TRBV6-1; clone size: few; D gene: .
CDR3 DNA: TGTGCAAGTCGCTTAGGGGGGCAGAATATTACCTACACTGAAGCTTTCTTT; CDR3 protein: CASRLGGQNITYTEAFF; J gene: TRBJ1-1; V gene: TRBV12-2; clone size: .; D gene: .
CDR3 DNA: TGTGCCAGCAGTTTAGGCCCGAAGGAGCAGCCCCAGCATTTT; CDR3 protein: CASSLGPKEQPQHF; J gene: TRBJ1-5; V gene: TRBV28; clone size: .; D gene: .
CDR3 DNA: TGTGCCAGCAGACGACTAGCGGGGGCGTCCGAGCAGTACTTC; CDR3 protein: CASRRLAGASEQYF; J gene: TRBJ2-7; V gene: TRBV6-5; clone size: few; D gene: TRBD2
CDR3 DNA: TGCGCCAGCAGCCAAGCAGGGAGGAGGGAGCAGTTCTTC; CDR3 protein: CASSQAGRREQFF; J gene: TRBJ2-1; V gene: TRBV4-3; clone size: .; D gene: .
CDR3 DNA: TGTGCCAGCAGCGCGACAGCCACCTACGAGCAGTACTTC; CDR3 protein: CASSATATYEQYF; J gene: TRBJ2-7; V gene: TRBV6-1; clone size: .; D gene: .
CDR3 DNA: TGTGCCAGCAGCGGAGGACAGGACCTTTACGAGCAGTACTTC; CDR3 protein: CASSGGQDLYEQYF; J gene: TRBJ2-7; V gene: TRBV9; clone size: .; D gene: TRBD1
CDR3 DNA: TGCGCCAGCAGCTTAGGCGCGGGGGGCTACACCTTC; CDR3 protein: CASSLGAGGYTF; J gene: TRBJ1-2; V gene: TRBV5-1; clone size: .; D gene: .
CDR3 DNA: TGTGCCAGCAGTTTAGGCTTTGCTGGAAACACCATATATTTT; CDR3 protein: CASSLGFAGNTIYF; J gene: TRBJ1-3; V gene: TRBV28; clone size: .; D gene: .
CDR3 DNA: TGTGCCAGCAGTGCTAGATTCAACACTGAAGCTTTCTTT; CDR3 protein: CASSARFNTEAFF; J gene: TRBJ1-1; V gene: TRBV6-1; clone size: .; D gene: .
CDR3 DNA: TGTGCCAGCAGTGAAGGGCCGTGGAACACCGGGGAGCTGTTTTTT; CDR3 protein: CASSEGPWNTGELFF; J gene: TRBJ2-2; V gene: TRBV6-1; clone size: .; D gene: .
CDR3 DNA: TGTGCCAGCAGTACCAGACAGTCCGAGTCGGCTACGCAGTATTTT; CDR3 protein: CASSTRQSESATQYF; J gene: TRBJ2-3; V gene: TRBV6-5; clone size: .; D gene: .
CDR3 DNA: TGTGCCATCAGCCCGGGACTAACGTTGGGGGAGCTGTTTTTT; CDR3 protein: CAISPGLTLGELFF; J gene: TRBJ2-2; V gene: TRBV10-3; clone size: .; D gene: TRBD2
CDR3 DNA: TGTGCCAGCAGTGACTTGGGCTATGGCTACACTTTC; CDR3 protein: CASSDLGYGYTF; J gene: TRBJ1-2; V gene: TRBV6-4; clone size: .; D gene: .
CDR3 DNA: TGTGCCAGCAGCCTGACAGCTCCCTTCAACACTGAAGCTTTCTTT; CDR3 protein: CASSLTAPFNTEAFF; J gene: TRBJ1-1; V gene: TRBV2; clone size: .; D gene: .
CDR3 DNA: TGTGCCAGCAGCGCGTCTAGCCGCGGCTACGAGCAGTACTTC; CDR3 protein: CASSASSRGYEQYF; J gene: TRBJ2-7; V gene: TRBV9; clone size: .; D gene: .
CDR3 DNA: TGTGCCAGCAGCCACCGAAGGACAGGGGGCACATCTGAAGCTTTCTTT; CDR3 protein: CASSHRRTGGTSEAFF; J gene: TRBJ1-1; V gene: TRBV5-6; clone size: .; D gene: TRBD1
CDR3 DNA: TGTGCCAGTAGTATCTGGAACGGAATCGACTATGGCTACCCCTTC; CDR3 protein: CASSIWNGIDYGYPF; J gene: TRBJ1-2; V gene: TRBV19; clone size: .; D gene: .
CDR3 DNA: TGTGCCAGCAGGGCGGGGGGGCAAGAGACCCAGTACTTC; CDR3 protein: CASRAGGQETQYF; J gene: TRBJ2-5; V gene: TRBV2; clone size: .; D gene: TRBD2
CDR3 DNA: TGTGCGGGGGACAGGATCCCCAATGAGCAGTTCTTC; CDR3 protein: CAGDRIPNEQFF; J gene: TRBJ2-1; V gene: TRBV7-9; clone size: .; D gene: TRBD1
CDR3 DNA: TGTGCCAGCAGTTCCCAGGGGAGTAGCAATCAGCCCCAGCATTTT; CDR3 protein: CASSSQGSSNQPQHF; J gene: TRBJ1-5; V gene: TRBV27; clone size: .; D gene: .
CDR3 DNA: TGTGCCAGCGCTTCGGGACAGGATAATGAAAAACTGTTTTTT; CDR3 protein: CASASGQDNEKLFF; J gene: TRBJ1-4; V gene: TRBV21-1; clone size: .; D gene: .
CDR3 DNA: TGTGCCAGCAGCTTCAGCGGACAGGGTGGTAACTATGGCTACCCCTTC; CDR3 protein: CASSFSGQGGNYGYPF; J gene: TRBJ1-2; V gene: TRBV7-8; clone size: .; D gene: TRBD1
CDR3 DNA: TGTGCCAGCAGTGACAATGCTATGGGACTAGCGGGGGTGAATGAGCAGTTCTTC; CDR3 protein: CASSDNAMGLAGVNEQFF; J gene: TRBJ2-1; V gene: TRBV6-1; clone size: .; D gene: TRBD2
CDR3 DNA: TGCAGCGTTGAGAGACAGGGTCCACAGTTCTTC; CDR3 protein: CSVERQGPQFF; J gene: TRBJ2-1; V gene: TRBV29-1; clone size: .; D gene: TRBD1
CDR3 DNA: TGTGCCAGCAGCCCAAGGGCGGGCGGGAGCGAATTCTACGAGCAGTACTTC; CDR3 protein: CASSPRAGGSEFYEQYF; J gene: TRBJ2-7; V gene: TRBV7-2; clone size: few; D gene: TRBD2
CDR3 DNA: TGTGCCAGCAGACAGACAGGGGCCCACTCCTACGAGCAGTACTTC; CDR3 protein: CASRQTGAHSYEQYF; J gene: TRBJ2-7; V gene: TRBV2; clone size: .; D gene: TRBD1